These T cell receptor beta chains were read from a single sample in a study of human T cells and chemical hapten exposure. Each CDR3 protein is one row after TCRdb ran MiXCR on the RACE reads. The sample consists of about 84,000 distinct CDR3 sequences, more than 10% of them appearing once. The specimen comprised whole blood, sampled in connection with sensitization to the hapten diphenylcyclopropenone (DPC). The source of these receptors is a woman aged 45-65 years with alopecia areata. Some clones in this sample may be carry-over from other donors' samples. CDR3s include the opening cysteine and the closing phenylalanine or tryptophan. A D gene is named only where the DNA matches it firmly. Only some rows state a clone size, as once, few, many or a class for expanded clones.

TRBV14	TRBJ1-2	.	.	TGTGCCAGCAAGAGACCCCAGCTCGGATCGGGACTTTATGGCTACACCTTC	CASKRPQLGSGLYGYTF
TRBV5-1	TRBJ1-1	TRBD1	.	TGCGCCAGCAGCGGAGAGGGGGCTAGTGAAGCTTTCTTT	CASSGEGASEAFF
TRBV7-2	TRBJ1-2	TRBD1	few	TGTGCCAGCAGCTCGACAGGGGGAGGCACGTACTATGGCTACACCTTC	CASSSTGGGTYYGYTF
TRBV24-1	TRBJ1-4	.	.	TGTGCCACCAGTGATCCCACACCGGTCCGCGAAAAACTGTTTTTT	CATSDPTPVREKLFF
TRBV6-2/TRBV6-3	TRBJ1-5	.	.	TGTGCCAGCAGTTGGGTCAGGGGAAGCAATCAGCCCCAGCATTTT	CASSWVRGSNQPQHF
TRBV12-3/TRBV12-4	TRBJ2-3	TRBD2	once	TGTGCCAGCAGTACATTAGCGGGAGAGAGCACAGATACGCAGTATTTT	CASSTLAGESTDTQYF
TRBV28	TRBJ2-3	TRBD1	.	TGTGCCAGCGAAGACAGGGTGAAGCGTACGCAGTATTTT	CASEDRVKRTQYF
TRBV5-1	TRBJ1-3	.	many	TGCGCCAGCAGCGCTAGCACGCTCTCTGGAAACACCATATATTTT	CASSASTLSGNTIYF
TRBV7-9	TRBJ2-7	TRBD2	.	TGTGCCAGCAGCCGAGCGGGAGGGCCGGGTGAGCAGTACTTC	CASSRAGGPGEQYF
TRBV7-9	TRBJ1-6	.	.	TGTGCCAGCAGCTTACTGGGAGGGCAGATCAATTCACCCCTCCACTTT	CASSLLGGQINSPLHF
TRBV28	TRBJ2-3	.	.	TGTGCCAGCAGTTTAAGGGGCGGCCGCACAGATACGCAGTATTTT	CASSLRGGRTDTQYF
TRBV11-2	TRBJ2-7	.	many	TGTGCCAGCAGCTTCCCAGGGGATCGCTACGAGCAGTACTTC	CASSFPGDRYEQYF
TRBV6-6	TRBJ1-1	.	.	TGTGCCAGCGGAAGAACTGAAGCTTTCTTT	CASGRTEAFF
TRBV28	TRBJ2-7	.	many	TGTGCCAGCAGCATGGGCCGGACTGACCTTGGAGAGCAGTACTTC	CASSMGRTDLGEQYF
TRBV6-2/TRBV6-3	TRBJ2-1	TRBD2	.	TGTGCCAGCAGTTACTCACCTCCTAGCGGGATCTACAATGAGCAGTTCTTC	CASSYSPPSGIYNEQFF
TRBV29-1	TRBJ2-7	TRBD1	.	TGCAGCGTGACGGACAGGGCTCTCCACGAGCAGTACTTC	CSVTDRALHEQYF
TRBV18	TRBJ2-1	TRBD2	many	TGTGCCAGCTCACCGCTAGCGGGAGACTACAATGAGCAGTTCTTC	CASSPLAGDYNEQFF